The next 27 T cell receptor beta chains were all read from a single sample in a study of identical twins. Using its own MiXCR run on the 5' RACE reads, TCRdb lists one record per CDR3 protein. The sample records about 530,000 distinct CDR3 sequences, 20% to 25% being singletons. Another study also made use of these data, one on yellow fever vaccine responses in identical twins.

The sample was CD4+ T cells sorted from blood. Source of these receptors: a woman aged 18-35 years in good health.

This clonotype turned up a few times. This chain connects TRBV20-1 to TRBJ2-1, with D possibly being TRBD2 (5 bases). Germline V gene sequence: CDR1 DFQATT, CDR2 SNEGSKA (reference sequence). CDR3 length equals 14 residues. The germline V and J ends were trimmed by 3 bases and 9 bases, with 18 bases remaining between them. The chain's CDR3 is CSASLSGIWGEQFF. For the CDR3, the DNA is TGCAGTGCTAGCTTATCGGGGATTTGGGGTGAGCAGTTCTTC.

V gene TRBV10-3 combines with J gene TRBJ2-7; the D gene could be TRBD1 or TRBD2 (5 bases each). CDR1 ENHRY and CDR2 SYGVKD come from the germline V gene. The CDR3 extends over 14 amino acids. V lost 0 bases, J lost 3 bases, and 9 bases lay in between. CDR3 loop: CAISESSGSYEQYV. CDR3 DNA sequence: TGTGCCATCAGTGAGTCTTCAGGGAGCTACGAGCAGTACGTC.

This clonotype was counted ten times or more. The chain carries TRBV7-2 and TRBJ2-1; tentatively, D is TRBD1 (5 bases). CDR3 length: 15 amino acids. CDR1 and CDR2 (germline): SGHTA, FQGNSA. Deletions cut 2 bases from V and 6 bases from J, with 14 bases between. The CDR3 here is CASSLMEGHSNEQFF. Here the CDR3 DNA reads TGTGCCAGCAGCTTAATGGAAGGACACAGCAATGAGCAGTTCTTC.

This clonotype was counted many times. The CDR3 nucleotides read TGTGCCAGCAGCCAAGCTTCCTACAATGAGCAGTTCTTC. The encoded protein is CASSQASYNEQFF. The chain joins TRBV11-1 to TRBJ2-1; D not resolved. The germline CDR1 and CDR2 sequences are SGHAT and FQDESV (reference sequence). V lost 5 bases, J lost 1 base, and 6 bases lay in between. The CDR3 runs 13 residues.

This clonotype was detected only a few times. The chain employs TRBV7-2 and TRBJ1-4; TRBD1 might be the D (6 bases). This CDR3 spans 13 amino acids. Germline V CDR1 and CDR2: SGHTA, FQGNSA. CDR3 nucleotides: TGTGCAGCCGGCGGGCAGGGGAGTGAAAAACTGTTTTTT. Its translation: CAAGGQGSEKLFF.

The chain uses TRBV7-8 and TRBJ2-1; 13 nucleotides align to TRBD2. Germline V gene data show CDR1 as SGHVS and CDR2 as FQNEAQ. This CDR3 has 14 amino acids. V shed 7 bases, J shed 10 bases, and the junction held 7 bases outside the gene matches. In nucleotides, the CDR3 is TGTGCCAGCACCGGGACTAGCGGGAAAGGGGAGCAGTTCTTC. Translation: CASTGTSGKGEQFF.

The V call is TRBV5-1, the J call TRBJ1-1, with a tentative D call TRBD1 (5 bases). CDR3 length: 14 amino acids. Trimming removed 0 bases from V and 3 bases from J, with 9 bases in between. CDR1 is SGHRS, CDR2 YFSETQ, per germline. CDR3 in DNA: TGCGCCAGCAGCTTGGCGGGCAGGGACACTGAAGCTTTCTTT. This gives the protein CASSLAGRDTEAFF. The entire variable domain, with the rest obtained from reference TRBV5-1 and TRBJ1-1, is as follows: KAGVTQTPRYLIKTRGQQVTLSCSPISGHRSVSWYQQTPGQGLQFLFEYFSETQRNKGNFPGRFSGRQFSNSRSEMNVSTLELGDSALYLCASSLAGRDTEAFFGQGTRLTVV.

The J gene is TRBJ2-7, the V gene TRBV11-2, with D perhaps matching TRBD1 (5 bases). The CDR3 runs 16 residues. V was shortened by 3 bases and J by 1 base, with 16 bases between the two germline ends. Germline V lookup: CDR1 SGHAT, CDR2 FQNNGV. CDR3 DNA: TGTGCCAGCAGCTTGGGGCTTGGAGTCCCGTCCTACGAGCAGTACGTC. This translates into CASSLGLGVPSYEQYV.

The V gene is TRBV5-1, the J gene TRBJ2-1; 10 nucleotides align to TRBD2. V was clipped by 4 bases and J by 3 bases; unmatched bases: 7. The CDR3 runs to 16 residues. From germline, CDR1 is SGHRS and CDR2 YFSETQ. The CDR3 sequence: CASSPNRLAGYNEQFF. CDR3 sequence (DNA): TGCGCCAGCAGCCCCAATCGACTAGCGGGCTACAATGAGCAGTTCTTC.

V gene TRBV28 combines with J gene TRBJ2-6; the D gene is possibly TRBD1 (5 bases). V lost 6 bases and J lost 4, with 10 bases in between. Germline V gene data show CDR1 as MDHEN and CDR2 as SYDVKM. The CDR3 extends over 14 amino acids. CDR3 in DNA: TGTGCCAGCAGAGGGGATTCAGGGGCCAACGTCCTGACTTTC. Encoded protein: CASRGDSGANVLTF. The complete variable domain, with remaining parts taken from reference TRBV28 and TRBJ2-6, reads DVKVTQSSRYLVKRTGEKVFLECVQDMDHENMFWYRQDPGLGLRLIYFSYDVKMKEKGDIPEGYSVSREKKERFSLILESASTNQTSMYLCASRGDSGANVLTFGAGSRLTVL.

This clonotype came up a few times. The CDR3, as DNA: TGTGCCACCAGTGATTTTCTAAGCACAGATACGCAGTATTTT. This gives the protein CATSDFLSTDTQYF. This chain connects TRBV24-1 to TRBJ2-3; D unresolved. The CDR3 runs 14 residues. From germline, CDR1 is KGHDR and CDR2 SFDVKD. The ends were cut back, 1 base at V and 0 bases at J, with 4 bases in the middle.

The J gene is TRBJ2-7, the V gene TRBV19; unclear D gene. This CDR3 region has 13 residues. V was clipped by 0 bases and J by 2 bases, with 5 bases between them. Germline V gene data show CDR1 as LNHDA and CDR2 as SQIVND (reference sequence). CDR3 amino acids: CASSIEAAYEQYF. DNA of the CDR3: TGTGCCAGTAGTATAGAGGCGGCCTACGAGCAGTACTTC.

CDR3 coding DNA: TGTGCCAGCAGTAACCTCGGACGGACTGATACCTACAATGAGCAGTTCTTC. Protein sequence: CASSNLGRTDTYNEQFF. The chain joins TRBV6-5 to TRBJ2-1; tentatively, D is TRBD2 (5 bases). CDR1 is MNHEY and CDR2 is SVGAGI in the germline V gene. CDR3 length: 17 amino acids. The germline V and J ends were trimmed by 5 bases and 2 bases, with 19 bases remaining between them.

The genes are TRBV5-1 and TRBJ2-7; unclear D gene. The germline CDR1 and CDR2 sequences are SGHRS and YFSETQ. CDR3 length: 13 residues. Trimming took off 0 bases at V and 3 bases at J, with 7 bases between the two ends. The CDR3 reads CASSLVGVYEQYF. For the CDR3, the DNA is TGCGCCAGCAGCTTGGTTGGGGTCTACGAGCAGTACTTC.

The rearrangement links TRBV19 to TRBJ2-1; D perhaps matches TRBD2 (6 bases). Trimming removed 4 bases from V and 0 bases from J, with 16 bases in between. This CDR3 is built from 17 residues. CDR1 and CDR2 (germline): LNHDA, SQIVND (reference sequence). The CDR3 spells CASSTYLDGSSYNEQFF. The CDR3 nucleotides are TGTGCCAGTAGTACTTACTTAGACGGGAGCTCCTACAATGAGCAGTTCTTC.

This sequence joins TRBV12-3 or TRBV12-4 and TRBJ1-3; a weak D match, TRBD1 (6 bases). This CDR3 region has 13 residues. The V gene lost 6 bases and the J gene lost 7 bases, with 13 bases spanning the gap. CDR3: CASRDTGRNTIYF. Here the CDR3 DNA reads TGTGCCAGCAGAGATACAGGGAGGAACACCATATATTTT.

The gene calls are TRBV12-3 or TRBV12-4 and TRBJ2-1; possible D gene TRBD2, 6 bases. Trimming pared 3 bases from V and 7 bases from J, leaving 13 bases between. The CDR3 is 14 amino acids. CDR3 sequence (DNA): TGTGCCAGCAGTTTCGGGGGAAAGAGGAATGAGCAGTTCTTC. Its protein product is CASSFGGKRNEQFF.

The rearrangement links TRBV10-1 to TRBJ2-2; a weak D match, TRBD1 (6 bases). The CDR3 runs to 17 residues. V shed 10 bases and J shed 1 base, with 22 bases lying between them. Germline CDR1 WNHNN, CDR2 SYGVQD (reference sequence). CDR3 nucleotides: TGCGCCACCAGAGTTCCGGGACACGTAAGGAACACCGGGGAGCTGTTTTTT. Translated, it gives CATRVPGHVRNTGELFF.

CDR3 region: CSAARATNNEQFF. In nucleotides, the CDR3 is TGCAGTGCTGCCCGCGCTACAAACAATGAGCAGTTCTTC. The chain carries TRBV20-1 and TRBJ2-1; D gene ambiguous. Per the germline V gene, CDR1 is DFQATT and CDR2 is SNEGSKA (reference sequence). Trimming removed 5 bases from V and 5 bases from J, with 13 bases in between. The CDR3 covers 13 residues.

This clonotype was counted a few times. The chain couples TRBV7-2 to TRBJ2-1; 11 bases align to TRBD2. The germline gives CDR1 SGHTA, CDR2 FQGNSA. This CDR3 contains 15 residues. V was pared by 3 bases and J by 6 bases, with 4 bases of the junction left unmatched. DNA of the CDR3: TGTGCCAGCAGCTTCTTAGCGGGAGGGTCCAATGAGCAGTTCTTC. Encoded protein: CASSFLAGGSNEQFF.

This chain joins TRBV3-1 and TRBJ2-1, with 12 positions matching TRBD2. The ends lost 5 bases at V and 4 bases at J; junction bases unmatched: 6. The germline CDR1 and CDR2 sequences are LGHDT and YNNKEL (reference sequence). This CDR3 has 16 amino acids. The CDR3 sequence is CASSRQLAGGYNEQFF. The CDR3 coding sequence is TGTGCCAGCAGCAGACAACTAGCGGGGGGTTACAATGAGCAGTTCTTC.

This clonotype came up many times. V and J are TRBV12-3 or TRBV12-4 and TRBJ1-1, with a tentative D call TRBD1 (6 bases). V lost 6 bases to trimming and J lost 1 base, with 12 bases between them. The CDR3 is 14 residues long. The CDR3 coding sequence is TGTGCCAGCAGCGCAGGGGAAACGAACACTGAAGCTTTCTTT. Amino acid sequence: CASSAGETNTEAFF.

This clonotype has a handful of counts. The chain is built from TRBV3-1 and TRBJ2-5; 9 nucleotides agree with TRBD2. CDR3 size: 14 residues. J gave up 5 bases and V 10 bases, and 11 bases lay outside the gene matches. In germline, CDR1 is LGHDT, CDR2 YNNKEL (reference sequence). The CDR3 loop reads CATQERGVRETQYF. CDR3 DNA sequence: TGTGCCACTCAGGAGCGGGGGGTACGGGAGACCCAGTACTTC.

This clonotype was found a few times. The V and J genes are TRBV14 and TRBJ2-1; no firm D call. This CDR3 is 13 amino acids long. Germline loops: CDR1 SGHDN, CDR2 FVKESK. V was cut by 5 bases and J by 11 bases, with 16 bases left in between. CDR3 residues: CASSVTTPAKQFF. CDR3 DNA sequence: TGTGCCAGCAGCGTTACAACCCCGGCTAAGCAGTTCTTC.

V usage is TRBV25-1 and J usage is TRBJ2-5; D might be TRBD2 (5 bases). The CDR3 covers 16 residues. Germline assignment: CDR1 MGHDK and CDR2 SYGVNS. V was pared by 2 bases and J by 8 bases, with 21 bases between. CDR3 protein: CASSEPSVRERETQYF. Here the CDR3 DNA reads TGTGCCAGCAGTGAACCCTCCGTCCGGGAAAGGGAAACCCAGTACTTC.

The rearrangement uses TRBV20-1 and TRBJ2-1; D might be TRBD2 (6 bases). Germline assignment: CDR1 DFQATT and CDR2 SNEGSKA (reference sequence). The CDR3 covers 16 residues. With 3 bases removed from V and 2 bases from J, the gap between germline ends came to 17 bases. CDR3 bases: TGCAGTGCTAGGGACCCGGTAGCGGCAACCTACAATGAGCAGTTCTTC. Its translation: CSARDPVAATYNEQFF.

This clonotype was observed a handful of times. The chain is built from TRBV7-6 and TRBJ1-1; the D is unclear. The CDR3 length is 13 residues. The V gene lost 4 bases and the J gene lost 11 bases, with 17 bases spanning the gap. Germline CDR1 SGHVS, CDR2 FNYEAQ. CDR3 sequence (DNA): TGTGCCAGCAGCTCGTCGGTGGACCGGCGGGCTTTCTTT. Amino acids: CASSSSVDRRAFF.